The present TCR beta chain was sequenced within a study of T-cell memory formation after mild COVID-19 (TCRdb year 2021). Some background on the complete study: TCR sequence clusters from the two donors were found to be largely donor specific. T-cell clones expanding and contracting after mild COVID-19 in a couple of donors were tracked by longitudinal TCRalpha and TCRbeta repertoire sequencing. The cohort was made up of two young adult volunteers, one female and one male, who were previously healthy.

V and J are truncated by 4 bases and 3 bases respectively, leaving an intervening sequence of 6 bases. From cysteine to phenylalanine, the CDR3 is 11 amino acids long. Of all the DNA, just the CDR3 is kept, 33 bases in frame from base 1. The germline V gene sets CDR1 to SQVTM and CDR2 to ANQGSEA. These reads were obtained on an Illumina NovaSeq 6000. Using 5'RACE with constant-segment primers, TCRalpha and TCRbeta cDNA libraries were constructed, with sample barcodes and unique molecular identifiers added in the process. Trizol reagent was used to extract RNA from every sample. Amplification of the libraries took two PCR steps, and the second step added a second sample barcode plus Illumina TruSeq adapters. Libraries were sequenced on an Illumina NovaSeq with 2 x 150 bp paired-end reads. In the original analysis: With migec v1.2.7, reads were demultiplexed and then collapsed into UMI-guided consensus sequences. With mixcr v2.1.11, UMI consensuses were aligned to TRA and TRB V and J templates and assembled into clonotypes. Clonotypes were classified as expanded or contracted when called significant by both edgeR and NoisET, with noise models trained on biological replicates. For edgeR calls, a false discovery rate-adjusted p below 0.01 and a log2 fold-change threshold of 1 were applied. As an exploratory analysis of dynamics, max-normalized trajectories of the 1000 most abundant clonotypes were examined with PCA combined with hierarchical clustering. Separately sequenced CD4+ and CD8+ repertoires were used to assign a CD4 or CD8 phenotype to each responding clone. TCRdb took the public reads, trimmed them with fastp at Q25, ran MiXCR for clone calling and kept in-frame beta chains. One record per CDR3 amino acid sequence lists the most common genes and DNA. These V and J calls are TCRdb output, not the study's own analysis. A total of 150,000 or so distinct CDR3 sequences appear in this sample, about 15% of them only once. The leading ten clones occupy roughly 14% of the sample.

Broad study findings and their caveats: Some responding clones were detected in pre-infection memory, suggesting pre-existing cross-reactive memory T cells joined the SARS-CoV-2 response. The study included only a couple of mild cases, and larger cohorts that include severe cases with pre-infection samples were judged to be necessary. Clones contracting from day 15 to 85 had balanced CD4/CD8 phenotypes, while a second wave expanding from day 15 to 37 was biased towards CD4+. The second-wave clones that peaked on day 37 were not confirmed to be SARS-CoV-2 specific. Contracting CD4+ clones were located mainly in the CM and EM memory subsets, whereas CD8+ clones were found to be enriched in EMRA.

PBMCs were isolated by Ficoll-Paque density gradient centrifugation. As to this clonotype: It lacks a known antigen. Base qualities are not recorded, but no much larger clone differs from it by a single base.

The chain uses TRBV29-1 and TRBJ1-1; a weak D assignment points to TRBD1 (5 bases agree). The specimen was PBMCs or a T cell subset sorted from them (not recorded which). The TCR sequence derives from an adult woman who had mild COVID-19 (a few samples of this study predate the infection). The sample titles of this study are shuffled in the database, so cell type and time point are left out; the donor was told from shared clones. The DNA is TGCAGCGTTGTCAGGGACACTGAAGCTTTCTTT. Translated, it reads CSVVRDTEAFF.